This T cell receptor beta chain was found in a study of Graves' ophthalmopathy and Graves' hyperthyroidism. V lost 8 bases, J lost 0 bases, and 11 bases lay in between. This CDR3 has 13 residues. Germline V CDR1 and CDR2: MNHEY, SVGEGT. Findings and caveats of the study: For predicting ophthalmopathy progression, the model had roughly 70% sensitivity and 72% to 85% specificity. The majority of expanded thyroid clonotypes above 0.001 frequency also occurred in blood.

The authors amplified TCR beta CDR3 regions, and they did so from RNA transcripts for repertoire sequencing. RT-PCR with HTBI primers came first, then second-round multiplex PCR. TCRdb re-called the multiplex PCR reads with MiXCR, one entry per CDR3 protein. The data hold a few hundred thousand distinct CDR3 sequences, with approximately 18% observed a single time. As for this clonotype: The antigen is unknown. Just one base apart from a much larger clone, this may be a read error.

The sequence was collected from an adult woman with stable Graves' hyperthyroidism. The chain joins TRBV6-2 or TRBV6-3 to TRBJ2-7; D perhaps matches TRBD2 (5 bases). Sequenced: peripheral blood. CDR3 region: CASETGSSYEQYF. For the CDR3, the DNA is TGTGCCAGCGAGACGGGAAGCTCCTACGAGCAGTACTTC.